This T cell receptor (beta chain) was retrieved from a study of beta chain features in type 1 diabetes. What was sequenced were expressed TCRB transcripts, since all of the isolated RNA had been reverse transcribed. Assay used: immunoSEQ multiplex PCR; TCRdb lists only in-frame clones, some missing. Among hundreds of thousands of clones, roughly an eighth were seen once, and the ten largest hold approximately 0.042%. In its sample, this clone was seen a few times. Its antigen is not identified. Study-wide results and caveats: Significant though moderate, a shortening of TCRB CDR3s appeared in all four CD4+ subsets of Type 1 diabetes patients. A greater similarity of naive, central memory and Treg TCRB repertoires was seen among patients than among healthy donors. Shorter templates may be favored by PCR, equally so in patients and controls.

Using CD45RO/CCR7/CD25/CD127/CD95/CD27, CD4+ naive, central memory, regulatory and stem cell-like memory cells were sorted. Source material: naive CD4+ T cells from blood. The receptor's source is a man aged 18 to 29 with type 1 diabetes.

The CDR3 DNA is TGTGCCAGCAGTCCATCCCGGGACAGGGGATACGAGCAGTACTTC. This translates into CASSPSRDRGYEQYF. The gene calls are TRBV28 and TRBJ2-7, with 10 bases fitting TRBD1. Trimming took 5 bases from V and 4 from J; bases not matched to a gene: 8. Per germline, CDR1 MDHEN and CDR2 SYDVKM. The CDR3 is 15 residues long.